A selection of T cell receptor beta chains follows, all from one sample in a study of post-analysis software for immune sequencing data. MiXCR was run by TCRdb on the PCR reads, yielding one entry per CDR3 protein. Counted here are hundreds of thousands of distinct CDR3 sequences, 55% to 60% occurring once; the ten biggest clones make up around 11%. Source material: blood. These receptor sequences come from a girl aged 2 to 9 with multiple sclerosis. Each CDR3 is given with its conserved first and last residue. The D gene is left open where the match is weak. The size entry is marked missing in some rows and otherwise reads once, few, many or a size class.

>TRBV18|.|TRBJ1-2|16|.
CASSPSSAESGYGYTF
TGTGCCAGCTCACCATCATCTGCGGAGTCCGGCTATGGCTACACCTTC
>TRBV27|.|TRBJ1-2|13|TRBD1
CASSWTGVDGYTF
TGTGCCAGCAGTTGGACAGGGGTGGATGGCTACACCTTC
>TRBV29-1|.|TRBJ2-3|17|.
CSANLREWARGGDTQYF
TGCAGCGCAAATCTCCGCGAGTGGGCCCGTGGGGGAGATACGCAGTATTTT
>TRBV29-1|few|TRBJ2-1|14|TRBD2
CSVGTSGAYNEQFF
TGCAGCGTTGGTACTAGCGGTGCCTACAATGAGCAGTTCTTC
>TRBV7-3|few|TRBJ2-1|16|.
CASSLNPGQPYNEQFF
TGTGCCAGCAGCTTAAATCCAGGACAACCCTACAATGAGCAGTTCTTC
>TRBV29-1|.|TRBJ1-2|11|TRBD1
CSGRQGDGYTF
TGCAGCGGCAGACAGGGGGATGGCTACACCTTC
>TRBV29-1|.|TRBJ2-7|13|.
CSVAAPDRYEQYF
TGCAGCGTTGCCGCCCCAGACCGCTACGAGCAGTACTTC
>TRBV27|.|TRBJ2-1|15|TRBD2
CAGSLVAGTYNEQFF
TGTGCCGGCAGCCTCGTAGCGGGAACCTACAATGAGCAGTTCTTC
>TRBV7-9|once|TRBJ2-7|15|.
CASSTRDLLSYEQYF
TGTGCCAGCAGTACCCGGGACCTACTCTCCTACGAGCAGTACTTC
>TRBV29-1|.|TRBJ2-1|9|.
CSVPNWQFF
TGCAGCGTCCCCAATTGGCAGTTCTTC
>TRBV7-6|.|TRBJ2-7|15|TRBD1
CASSEYRDRVSEQYF
TGTGCCAGCAGCGAATACCGGGACAGGGTTAGCGAGCAGTACTTC
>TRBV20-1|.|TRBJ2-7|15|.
CSARVRGRLRYEQYF
TGCAGTGCTAGAGTTCGGGGGCGTCTGCGCTACGAGCAGTACTTC
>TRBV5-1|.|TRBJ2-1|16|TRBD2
CASSLETSGDYNEQFF
TGCGCCAGCAGCCTGGAGACTAGCGGGGATTACAATGAGCAGTTCTTC
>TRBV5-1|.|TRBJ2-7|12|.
CASRDSLREQYF
TGCGCCAGCAGGGACAGCCTTCGAGAGCAGTACTTC
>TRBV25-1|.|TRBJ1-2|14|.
CASSDTRQVYGYTF
TGTGCCAGCAGTGATACAAGACAGGTTTATGGCTACACCTTC
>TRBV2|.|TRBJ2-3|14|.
CASLGGAITDTQYF
TGTGCCAGCCTTGGGGGGGCAATCACAGATACGCAGTATTTT
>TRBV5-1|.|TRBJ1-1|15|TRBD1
CASSRGQGTNTEAFF
TGCGCCAGCAGCAGAGGACAGGGCACGAACACTGAAGCTTTCTTT
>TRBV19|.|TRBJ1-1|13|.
CASSIDRGAEAFF
TGTGCCAGTAGTATAGATCGGGGGGCGGAAGCTTTCTTT
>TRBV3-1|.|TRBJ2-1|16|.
CASSLFGTNQNNEQFF
TGTGCCAGCAGCCTTTTCGGGACAAATCAGAACAATGAGCAGTTCTTC
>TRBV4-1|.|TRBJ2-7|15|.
CASSQVLALSYEQYF
TGCGCCAGCAGCCAAGTCCTAGCGCTCTCCTACGAGCAGTACTTC
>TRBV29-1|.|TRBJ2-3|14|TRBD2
CSVERAGAADTQYF
TGCAGCGTTGAACGGGCGGGAGCGGCAGATACGCAGTATTTT
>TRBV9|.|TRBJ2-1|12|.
CASASSYNEQFF
TGTGCCAGCGCGAGCTCCTACAATGAGCAGTTCTTC
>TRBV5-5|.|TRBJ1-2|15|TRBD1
CASSVHRGFNYGYTF
TGTGCCAGCAGCGTACACAGGGGTTTTAACTATGGCTACACCTTC
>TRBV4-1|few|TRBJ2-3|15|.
CASSQVGVRTDTQYF
TGCGCCAGCAGCCAAGTGGGGGTACGGACAGATACGCAGTATTTT
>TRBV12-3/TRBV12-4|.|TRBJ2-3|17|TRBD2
CASSFPVLAGYTDTQYF
TGTGCCAGCAGTTTCCCTGTACTAGCGGGTTACACAGATACGCAGTATTTT
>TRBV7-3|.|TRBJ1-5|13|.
CASSLMGDQPRHF
TGTGCCAGCAGCTTAATGGGGGATCAGCCCCGGCATTTT
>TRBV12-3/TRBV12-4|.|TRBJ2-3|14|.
CASSLAGARDTQYF
TGTGCCAGCAGTTTAGCGGGAGCCAGGGATACGCAGTATTTT
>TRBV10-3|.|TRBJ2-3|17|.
CAISDSRAGPRTDTQYF
TGTGCCATCAGTGATTCCAGGGCAGGGCCCCGGACAGATACGCAGTATTTT
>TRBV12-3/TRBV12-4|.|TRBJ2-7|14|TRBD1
CASSWTGPLHEQYF
TGTGCCAGCAGTTGGACAGGACCTCTCCACGAGCAGTACTTC
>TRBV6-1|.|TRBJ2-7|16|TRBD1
CASSGLPGQVAYEQYF
TGTGCCAGCAGTGGCCTCCCGGGACAGGTAGCCTACGAGCAGTACTTC
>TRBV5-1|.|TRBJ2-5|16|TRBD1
CASSPVGTGGRETQYF
TGCGCCAGCAGCCCGGTTGGGACAGGGGGCCGGGAGACCCAGTACTTC
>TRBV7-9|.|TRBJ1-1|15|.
CASSPVQLRNTEAFF
TGTGCCAGCAGCCCCGTACAGCTTCGGAACACTGAAGCTTTCTTT
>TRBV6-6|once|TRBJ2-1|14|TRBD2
CASSPRDYDNEQFF
TGTGCCAGCAGTCCCCGGGACTACGACAATGAGCAGTTCTTC
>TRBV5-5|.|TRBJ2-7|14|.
CASSLENYPYEQYF
TGTGCCAGCAGCTTGGAGAACTATCCCTACGAGCAGTACTTC
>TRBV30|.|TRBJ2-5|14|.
CAWSFGHGTETQYF
TGTGCCTGGAGTTTCGGACACGGGACGGAGACCCAGTACTTC
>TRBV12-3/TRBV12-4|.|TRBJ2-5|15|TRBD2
CASSFTSGSRETQYF
TGTGCCAGCAGTTTTACTAGCGGGAGTCGGGAGACCCAGTACTTC
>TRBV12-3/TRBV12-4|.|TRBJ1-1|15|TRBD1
CASSLEAQGSTEAFF
TGTGCCAGCAGTTTAGAGGCACAGGGGAGCACTGAAGCTTTCTTT
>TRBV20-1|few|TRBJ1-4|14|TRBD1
CSARGDRENEKLFF
TGCAGTGCTAGAGGGGACAGAGAGAATGAAAAACTGTTTTTT
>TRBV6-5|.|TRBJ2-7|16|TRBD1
CASSYLGTGSPHEQYF
TGTGCCAGCAGTTACTTGGGGACAGGGTCCCCCCACGAGCAGTACTTC
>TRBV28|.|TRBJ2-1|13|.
CASSAGANNEQFF
TGTGCCAGCAGCGCCGGGGCCAACAATGAGCAGTTCTTC
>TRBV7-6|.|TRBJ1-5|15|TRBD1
CASSLGQGPNQPQHF
TGTGCCAGCAGCTTAGGACAGGGGCCCAATCAGCCCCAGCATTTT